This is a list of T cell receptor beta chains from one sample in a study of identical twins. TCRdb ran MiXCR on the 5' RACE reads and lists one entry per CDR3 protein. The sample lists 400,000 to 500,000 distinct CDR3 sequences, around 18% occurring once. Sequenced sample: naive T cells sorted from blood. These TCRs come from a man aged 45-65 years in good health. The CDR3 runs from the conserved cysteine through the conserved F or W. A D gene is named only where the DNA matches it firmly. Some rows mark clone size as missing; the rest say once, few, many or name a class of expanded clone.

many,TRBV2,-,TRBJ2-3,CASSDLSINTQYF,TGTGCCAGCAGTGATTTATCAATAAATACGCAGTATTTT
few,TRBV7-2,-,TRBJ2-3,CASSLQGSDTQYF,TGTGCCAGCAGCTTACAGGGATCAGATACGCAGTATTTT
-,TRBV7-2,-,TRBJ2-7,CASSLTGGTPYEQYF,TGTGCCAGCAGCTTAACTGGAGGGACCCCCTACGAGCAGTACTTC
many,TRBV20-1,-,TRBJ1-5,CSARKGQHSNQPQHF,TGCAGTGCTAGAAAAGGACAGCATAGCAATCAGCCCCAGCATTTT
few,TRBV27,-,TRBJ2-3,CASSLFWTEGKGLTDTQYF,TGTGCCAGCAGTTTGTTCTGGACAGAAGGGAAAGGTCTCACAGATACGCAGTATTTT
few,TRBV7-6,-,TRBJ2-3,CASSLAFGGRGGDTQYF,TGTGCCAGCAGCTTAGCGTTTGGGGGGCGGGGAGGAGATACGCAGTATTTT
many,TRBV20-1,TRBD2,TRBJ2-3,CSSTPLAGSTDTQYF,TGCAGTTCCACCCCTTTAGCGGGGAGCACAGATACGCAGTATTTT
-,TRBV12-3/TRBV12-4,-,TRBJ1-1,CASSLGGRGNTEAFF,TGTGCCAGCAGTTTGGGGGGGCGCGGGAACACTGAAGCTTTCTTT
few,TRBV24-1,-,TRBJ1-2,CATSDRLGDYGYTF,TGTGCCACCAGTGACCGACTAGGGGATTATGGCTACACCTTC
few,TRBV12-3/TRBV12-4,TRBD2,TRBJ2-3,CASSPILLAGLSTDTQYF,TGTGCCAGCAGTCCGATCCTTCTAGCGGGATTGAGCACAGATACGCAGTATTTT
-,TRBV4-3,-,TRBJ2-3,CASSQDLRGGADTQYF,TGCGCCAGCAGCCAAGATTTGAGGGGGGGCGCAGATACGCAGTATTTT
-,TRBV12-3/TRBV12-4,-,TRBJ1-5,CASSFNRLNQPQHF,TGTGCCAGCAGTTTTAACAGGCTCAATCAGCCCCAGCATTTT
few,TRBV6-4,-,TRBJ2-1,CASSDGQLNEQFF,TGTGCCAGCAGTGACGGCCAGCTGAATGAGCAGTTCTTC
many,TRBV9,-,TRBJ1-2,CASSSLGRENYGYTF,TGTGCCAGCAGCTCCCTGGGACGCGAGAACTATGGCTACACCTTC
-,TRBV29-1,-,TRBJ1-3,CSVGFGSGNTIYF,TGCAGCGTCGGGTTCGGCTCTGGAAACACCATATATTTT
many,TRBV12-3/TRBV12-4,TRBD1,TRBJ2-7,CASSPRQGHYEQYF,TGTGCCAGCAGTCCCCGACAGGGCCACTACGAGCAGTACTTC
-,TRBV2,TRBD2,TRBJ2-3,CASSFGLAISTDTQYF,TGTGCCAGCAGTTTCGGACTAGCGATAAGCACAGATACGCAGTATTTT
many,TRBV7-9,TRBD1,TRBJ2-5,CASSLRTGVEETQYF,TGTGCCAGCAGCTTAAGGACAGGGGTAGAAGAGACCCAGTACTTC
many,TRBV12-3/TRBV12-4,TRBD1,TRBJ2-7,CASSSQGLVYEQYF,TGTGCCAGCAGCTCACAGGGGTTAGTTTACGAGCAGTACTTC
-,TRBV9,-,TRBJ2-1,CASSPRRGQWGEQFF,TGTGCCAGCAGCCCCCGGCGGGGGCAGTGGGGTGAGCAGTTCTTC
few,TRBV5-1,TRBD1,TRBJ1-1,CASHNTGVDTEAFF,TGCGCCAGCCATAATACAGGGGTGGACACTGAAGCTTTCTTT
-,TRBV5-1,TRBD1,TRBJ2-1,CASSLTRQGPYNEQFF,TGCGCCAGCAGCTTGACACGACAGGGGCCTTACAATGAGCAGTTCTTC
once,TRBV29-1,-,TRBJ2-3,CSVDPGPTDTQYF,TGCAGCGTTGACCCCGGACCCACAGATACGCAGTATTTT
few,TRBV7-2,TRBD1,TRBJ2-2,CASSPVQGLGGELFF,TGTGCCAGCAGCCCCGTACAGGGGCTGGGCGGGGAGCTGTTTTTT
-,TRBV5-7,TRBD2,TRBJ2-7,CASRVAGGPNEQYF,TGTGCCAGCAGAGTAGCGGGAGGCCCGAACGAGCAGTACTTC
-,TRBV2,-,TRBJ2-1,CASSELRGNNEQFF,TGTGCCAGCAGTGAATTAAGGGGGAACAATGAGCAGTTCTTC
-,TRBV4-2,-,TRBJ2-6,CASSARGGGANVLTF,TGTGCCAGCAGCGCTCGGGGCGGTGGGGCCAACGTCCTGACTTTC
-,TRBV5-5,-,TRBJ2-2,CASRWGGTGELFF,TGTGCCAGCCGATGGGGTGGAACCGGGGAGCTGTTTTTT
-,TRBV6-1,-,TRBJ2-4,CASRAAAENIQYF,TGTGCCAGCAGGGCGGCGGCCGAAAACATTCAGTACTTC
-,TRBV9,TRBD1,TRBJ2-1,CASSPNRGPYNEQFF,TGTGCCAGCAGCCCAAACAGGGGGCCCTACAATGAGCAGTTCTTC
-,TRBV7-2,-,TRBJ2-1,CASSPSPWGDSYNEQFF,TGTGCCAGCAGCCCTAGTCCCTGGGGTGACTCCTACAATGAGCAGTTCTTC
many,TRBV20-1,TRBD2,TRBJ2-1,CSARDTFGLAGSSSYNEQFF,TGCAGTGCTAGAGATACCTTCGGACTAGCGGGATCTAGCTCCTACAATGAGCAGTTCTTC
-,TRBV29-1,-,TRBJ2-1,CSVGWERGEQFF,TGCAGCGTTGGTTGGGAGAGGGGTGAGCAGTTCTTC
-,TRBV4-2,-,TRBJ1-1,CASSQDRTPVGDTEAFF,TGTGCCAGCAGCCAAGATAGGACACCGGTCGGCGACACTGAAGCTTTCTTT
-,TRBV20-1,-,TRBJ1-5,CSATPYGQYSNQPQHF,TGCAGTGCCACCCCGTACGGACAGTATAGCAATCAGCCCCAGCATTTT
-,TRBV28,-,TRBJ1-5,CASRLGEVGNQPQHF,TGTGCCAGCAGATTGGGGGAGGTAGGAAATCAGCCCCAGCATTTT
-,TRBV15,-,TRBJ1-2,CATSRGAQGRGYTF,TGTGCCACCAGCAGAGGTGCGCAGGGGCGAGGCTACACCTTC
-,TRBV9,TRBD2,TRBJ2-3,CASSVATSGTGTDTQYF,TGTGCCAGCAGCGTAGCGACTAGCGGGACTGGCACAGATACGCAGTATTTT
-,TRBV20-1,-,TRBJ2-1,CSARKLADSYNEQFF,TGCAGTGCTAGAAAACTAGCAGACTCCTACAATGAGCAGTTCTTC
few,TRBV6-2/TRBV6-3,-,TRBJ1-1,CASSYDPSIPAFF,TGTGCCAGCAGTTACGACCCGAGCATCCCAGCTTTCTTT